The 12 T cell receptor beta chains below all came from one sample that was sequenced in a study of shared clonotypes between healthy human individuals. The data were produced by immunoSEQ multiplex PCR, yet TCRdb's version contains in-frame clones alone and is incomplete. The table shows roughly 2.2 million clones, with around 93% occurring only once. The sample consisted of naive CD4+ T cells from PBMCs. Regarding subset: CD45RA+ positively selected. The receptors stem from a man younger than 35 in good health. Some clones in this sample may be carry-over from other donors' samples.

This clone was detected only a few times. The chain joins TRBV21-1 to TRBJ1-1; TRBD1, the table's D call, lacks a check against the DNA. TRBV21-1 is a documented pseudogene. The CDR3 is made up of 13 amino acids. The CDR3 reads CARGTGGQTEAFF. The CDR3 coding sequence is TGTGCCAGGGGAACAGGGGGCCAAACTGAAGCTTTCTTT.

The chain combines TRBV27 with TRBJ2-1; TRBD2 matches 7 bases. The V gene's germline CDR1 is MNHEY and CDR2 SMNVEV (reference sequence). J was trimmed by 4 bases and V by 8 bases; bases with no gene match: 17. This CDR3 comprises 17 residues. CDR3 sequence reads: CASRKPGLAGVYNEQFF. The DNA for the CDR3 is TGTGCCAGCCGAAAGCCGGGGCTGGCGGGAGTATACAATGAGCAGTTCTTC.

The chain couples TRBV6-4 to TRBJ2-2, with TRBD2 as a possible D gene (5 bases). Germline assignment: CDR1 MRHNA and CDR2 SNTAGT. The ends were cut back, 7 bases at V and 3 bases at J, with 15 bases in the middle. CDR3 length equals 15 residues. CDR3 in DNA: TGTGCCAGCACCCCCGGCGGGTCGTACACCGGGGAGCTGTTTTTT. It codes for CASTPGGSYTGELFF.

On this clone: This specimen includes other DNA sequences encoding the same CDR3. The J gene is TRBJ1-3, the V gene TRBV28, with D uncertain. The length of the CDR3 is 12 residues. V dropped 3 bases and J dropped 3 bases, with 3 bases sitting between them. Germline CDR1 reads MDHEN; CDR2 reads SYDVKM. The CDR3, as DNA: TGTGCCAGCAGTTTTTATGGAAACACCATATATTTT. This encodes CASSFYGNTIYF.

The chain uses TRBV5-1 and TRBJ1-3; no clear D. V shed 4 bases and J shed 0 bases, with 14 bases lying between them. The CDR3 consists of 16 residues. Germline V gene lookup returns CDR1 SGHRS and CDR2 YFSETQ. CDR3 region: CASSPNAVISGNTIYF. Written as DNA, the CDR3 is TGCGCCAGCAGCCCCAACGCAGTCATCTCTGGAAACACCATATATTTT.

The table lists this clone with a count of one. This rearrangement joins TRBV5-1 to TRBJ2-7, with D perhaps matching TRBD1 or TRBD2 (5 bases each). The CDR3 extends over 14 amino acids. V shed 8 bases and J shed 2 bases, with 17 bases lying between them. CDR1 and CDR2 (germline): SGHRS, YFSETQ. The CDR3 sequence is CASRRDDGPYEQYF. CDR3 coding DNA: TGCGCCAGTCGCCGGGACGATGGGCCCTACGAGCAGTACTTC.

The chain links TRBV5-1 to TRBJ2-5; 9 nucleotides agree with TRBD1. This CDR3 is 16 amino acids long. The germline V gene has CDR1 SGHRS and CDR2 YFSETQ. J gave up 2 bases and V 4 bases, and 9 bases lay outside the gene matches. The CDR3 coding sequence is TGCGCCAGCAGCGAGGGGACAGGGTATTATCAAGAGACCCAGTACTTC. It translates to CASSEGTGYYQETQYF.

The rearrangement uses TRBV19 and TRBJ1-4; D may be TRBD1 (6 bases). The CDR3 covers 12 residues. Germline V gives CDR1 LNHDA, CDR2 SQIVND (reference sequence). V dropped 5 bases and J dropped 8 bases, with 9 bases sitting between them. The CDR3: CASSVDREKLFF. As DNA, the CDR3 is TGTGCCAGTAGTGTCGACAGGGAAAAACTGTTTTTT.

The chain recombines TRBV10-3 with TRBJ2-5; D is possibly TRBD2 (6 bases). The CDR3 has 14 residues. CDR1 and CDR2 from the germline V gene are ENHRY and SYGVKD. The V gene lost 10 bases and the J gene lost 4 bases, with 19 bases spanning the gap. The CDR3 DNA follows: TGTGCCACCGTTCAGGGACCCGGGGGAGAGACCCAGTACTTC. It yields the protein CATVQGPGGETQYF.

The chain is built from TRBV5-3 and TRBJ2-4; no reliable D call. TRBV5-3 is an ORF; its function is uncertain. The CDR3 is 14 amino acids. The V end lost 8 bases, the J end lost 0 bases, and 12 bases lay between the germline ends. The CDR3 spells CASPSGLAKNIQYF. The CDR3 DNA is TGTGCCAGCCCCAGTGGGCTAGCCAAAAACATTCAGTACTTC.

The chain joins TRBV2 to TRBJ2-1; TRBD2 matches at 10 bases. This CDR3 is 15 amino acids long. CDR1 and CDR2 (germline): SNHLY, FYNNEI. With V trimmed by 6 bases and J by 6 bases, 8 bases remained unmatched. For the CDR3, the DNA is TGTGCCAGCAGATCAGGACTAGCGGCAACCAATGAGCAGTTCTTC. This codes for CASRSGLAATNEQFF.

V is TRBV7-2 and J is TRBJ2-3; 11 nucleotides line up with TRBD2. Germline CDR1 reads SGHTA; CDR2 reads FQGNSA. Losses at the gene ends were 5 bases for V and 3 bases for J; bases not matched to a gene: 7. This CDR3 is built from 16 residues. The CDR3 sequence is CASSPGIAGGTDTQYF. CDR3 DNA sequence: TGTGCCAGCAGCCCCGGGATAGCGGGAGGGACAGATACGCAGTATTTT.